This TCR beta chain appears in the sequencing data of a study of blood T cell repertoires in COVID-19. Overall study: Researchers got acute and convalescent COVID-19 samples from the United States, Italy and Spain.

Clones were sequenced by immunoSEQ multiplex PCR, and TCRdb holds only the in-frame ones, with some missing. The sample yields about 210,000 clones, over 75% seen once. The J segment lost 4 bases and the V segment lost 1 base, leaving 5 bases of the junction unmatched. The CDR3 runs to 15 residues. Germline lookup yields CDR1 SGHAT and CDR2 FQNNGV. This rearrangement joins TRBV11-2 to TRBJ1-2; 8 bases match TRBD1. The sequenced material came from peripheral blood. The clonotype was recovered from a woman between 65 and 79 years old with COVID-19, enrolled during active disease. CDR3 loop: CASSLGTGLSYGYTF. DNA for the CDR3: TGTGCCAGCAGCTTAGGGACAGGGCTTTCCTATGGCTACACCTTC.